Given below is one T cell receptor beta chain in context. Its specificity is unknown. A read error may account for a junction end that differs from germline. Germline CDR1 is SGHVS and CDR2 is FQNEAQ. The CDR3 extends over 15 amino acids. This sample is part of a study of blood T cells in healthy people across ages. Points from the study as a whole: Changes seen in expanded clonotypes were possibly confounded by donor CMV status left unknown.

With a J-beta primer mix and a sample-barcoded 5' primer, a second PCR ran roughly 6 to 11 cycles. Samples each returned at least 2.5 million CDR3-containing paired-end reads. Using its own MiXCR run on the 5' RACE reads, TCRdb lists one record per CDR3 protein. This sample yields about 1 million distinct CDR3 sequences, of which approximately 25% are seen a single time; about 0.8% belongs to the top ten. PBMCs, at least 6.5 million per sample, were isolated. These data are also associated with another study on T cells of mothers and their children. That investigation notes: In this cohort, donors were three healthy Caucasian mothers plus their six children.

The rearrangement joins TRBV7-8 to TRBJ1-2, with D tentatively TRBD1 (5 bases). The sample consisted of blood. This TCR was recovered from a girl aged 2 to 9 in good health. CDR3: CASSVAGVQGYGYTF. The DNA for the CDR3 is TGTGCCAGCAGCGTAGCGGGTGTCCAGGGATATGGCTACACCTTC.